Each of the 21 T cell receptor beta chains below was sequenced from the same sample in a study of shared clonotypes between healthy human individuals. TCRdb's table, derived via immunoSEQ multiplex PCR, lists solely in-frame clones and lacks some. The sample shows roughly 2,500,000 clones, 93% of them seen only once. The sample comprised naive CD4+ T cells from PBMCs. Subset specified: CD45RA+ positively selected. All receptors come from a man aged 18 to 29 in good health. Some clones in this sample may be carry-over from other donors' samples.

This chain uses TRBV2 with TRBJ2-4; D is unresolved. V gave up 8 bases and J gave up 3 bases, with 14 bases separating them. CDR3 length equals 14 residues. Germline values: CDR1 SNHLY, CDR2 FYNNEI. The CDR3 DNA reads as TGTGCCAGCGGTAACTCTATTGTCAAAAACATTCAGTACTTC. Protein: CASGNSIVKNIQYF.

The V and J genes are TRBV5-1 and TRBJ1-4; D call uncertain. The CDR3 consists of 14 residues. Germline loops: CDR1 SGHRS, CDR2 YFSETQ. V shed 4 bases and J shed 6 bases, with 13 bases lying between them. CDR3 sequence (DNA): TGCGCCAGCAGCGGCGGGGTCGCGTATGAAAAACTGTTTTTT. Its protein is CASSGGVAYEKLFF.

This sequence joins TRBV7-9 and TRBJ2-5; the D gene could be TRBD1 or TRBD2 (5 bases each). V lost 8 bases to trimming and J lost 4 bases, with 26 bases between them. The CDR3 is 17 residues long. CDR1 and CDR2 from the germline V gene are SEHNR and FQNEAQ (reference sequence). The CDR3 region is CASGRRLAQGAGETQYF. CDR3 nucleotide sequence: TGTGCCAGCGGACGTCGCTTAGCGCAAGGGGCCGGAGAGACCCAGTACTTC. Full variable domain (outside the CDR3, taken from reference TRBV7-9 and TRBJ2-5): DTGVSQNPRHKITKRGQNVTFRCDPISEHNRLYWYRQTLGQGPEFLTYFQNEAQLEKSRLLSDRFSAERPKGSFSTLEIQRTEQGDSAMYLCASGRRLAQGAGETQYFGPGTRLLVL.

This chain uses TRBV14 with TRBJ2-1, with 7 bases matching TRBD1. Germline lookup yields CDR1 SGHDN and CDR2 FVKESK. After removal of 6 bases from V and 9 bases from J, the junction contained 8 bases not matched to a gene. This CDR3 is built from 13 residues. CDR3 loop: CASSRLGQIEQFF. DNA of the CDR3: TGTGCCAGCAGTCGTCTGGGACAGATTGAGCAGTTCTTC.

This clone was seen only once. The CDR3, as DNA: TGTGCCAGCAGTTTTTGGGACAGGGAGATTTATGAGCAGTACTTC. Translated: CASSFWDREIYEQYF. The V and J genes are TRBV28 and TRBJ2-7; the match to TRBD1 covers 9 bases. With 3 bases clipped from V and 7 bases from J, the junction kept 10 bases outside the gene matches. Germline V gene sequence: CDR1 MDHEN, CDR2 SYDVKM. This CDR3 spans 15 amino acids.

About this clone: Other DNA sequences in the same sample also yield this CDR3. The chain is built from TRBV28 and TRBJ1-2; 9 bases align to TRBD1. The germline V gene has CDR1 MDHEN and CDR2 SYDVKM. The V and J ends lost 1 base and 4 bases, in that order; junction bases with no gene match: 1. CDR3 length: 14 amino acids. CDR3 DNA: TGTGCCAGCAGTTTATTGACAGGGGGCTATGGCTACACCTTC. It codes for CASSLLTGGYGYTF.

CDR3 nucleotide sequence: TGTGCCAGCAGTTCCCGTGGGCCCTTCGGACAGAGAGAGACCCAGTACTTC. Translated: CASSSRGPFGQRETQYF. V is TRBV27 and J is TRBJ2-5; D might be TRBD1 (6 bases). CDR1 is MNHEY, CDR2 SMNVEV, per germline (reference sequence). V gave up 4 bases and J gave up 4 bases, with 22 bases separating them. The CDR3 contains 17 residues.

The chain uses TRBV5-1 and TRBJ1-2; weak D call: TRBD1 (5 bases). The V gene's germline CDR1 is SGHRS and CDR2 YFSETQ. V was clipped by 2 bases and J by 0 bases, with 20 bases between them. This CDR3 has 18 residues. The DNA for the CDR3 is TGCGCCAGCAGCTTCGATACGTGGAGAGGGGCTTCTAACTATGGCTACACCTTC. This gives the protein CASSFDTWRGASNYGYTF.

The CDR3 spells CASSFRWEEQPQHF. The CDR3 nucleotides are TGTGCCAGCAGTTTTAGGTGGGAGGAACAGCCCCAGCATTTT. The J gene is TRBJ1-5, the V gene TRBV28; D call uncertain. CDR3 length equals 14 residues. V was cut by 3 bases and J by 7 bases, with 13 bases left in between. The germline gives CDR1 MDHEN, CDR2 SYDVKM.

This sequence joins TRBV7-2 and TRBJ2-3; possible D gene TRBD2, 5 bases. The CDR3 spans 13 residues. V lost 8 bases to trimming and J lost 4 bases, with 13 bases between them. The germline CDR1 and CDR2 sequences are SGHTA and FQGNSA. This chain's CDR3 is CASARAIADTQYF. The CDR3 DNA is TGTGCCAGCGCGAGGGCGATCGCAGATACGCAGTATTTT.

This chain uses TRBV4-2 with TRBJ2-3, with 8 bases identical to TRBD1. J lost 0 bases, V lost 0 bases, and 8 bases had no gene match. This CDR3 comprises 18 residues. Germline V gene data show CDR1 as LGHNA and CDR2 as YNFKEQ. The CDR3 nucleotides are TGTGCCAGCAGCCAAGAACAACAGGGGGTATTGAGCACAGATACGCAGTATTTT. Its translation is CASSQEQQGVLSTDTQYF.

This clone occurred once. The chain links TRBV11-2 to TRBJ1-5, with 10 positions matching TRBD1. The CDR3 is made up of 15 amino acids. Trimming at V came to 5 bases and at J to 4 bases, leaving 5 bases not matched to a gene. Germline-derived CDR1 and CDR2 are SGHAT and FQNNGV. CDR3 protein: CASSPDRGPNQPQHF. The CDR3 DNA is TGTGCCAGCAGCCCAGACAGGGGGCCGAATCAGCCCCAGCATTTT.

V usage is TRBV10-3 and J usage is TRBJ2-3; a weak D match, TRBD1 (5 bases). Germline assignment: CDR1 ENHRY and CDR2 SYGVKD. V lost 2 bases to trimming and J lost 3 bases, with 9 bases between them. This CDR3 has 14 amino acids. DNA for the CDR3: TGTGCCATCAGTGAGGGGGCCGGGACAGATACGCAGTATTTT. As protein: CAISEGAGTDTQYF.

The CDR3 sequence: CASSNPEAYEQYF. CDR3 sequence (DNA): TGTGCCAGCAGTAACCCGGAGGCCTACGAGCAGTACTTC. The chain uses TRBV6-6 and TRBJ2-7; perhaps TRBD2 as D (5 bases). This CDR3 comprises 13 residues. Trimming took off 5 bases at V and 2 bases at J, with 10 bases between the two ends. Germline values: CDR1 MNHNY, CDR2 SVGAGI (reference sequence).

The V gene is TRBV5-6, the J gene TRBJ1-2; no firm D call. V lost 4 bases and J lost 4, with 11 bases in between. Germline assignment: CDR1 SGHDT and CDR2 YYEEEE. This CDR3 has 13 residues. CDR3 sequence: CASSVPGIYGYTF. CDR3 sequence (DNA): TGTGCCAGCAGCGTTCCGGGAATCTATGGCTACACCTTC. Full variable domain (rest looked up from reference TRBV5-6 and TRBJ1-2): DAGVTQSPTHLIKTRGQQVTLRCSPKSGHDTVSWYQQALGQGPQFIFQYYEEEERQRGNFPDRFSGHQFPNYSSELNVNALLLGDSALYLCASSVPGIYGYTFGSGTRLTVV.

Details on this clone: The sample carries other DNA sequences with the same CDR3. The J gene is TRBJ1-2, the V gene TRBV28; D gene unclear. Trimming cost V 3 bases and J 1 base, with 6 bases left between them. This CDR3 contains 13 residues. Germline V gene lookup returns CDR1 MDHEN and CDR2 SYDVKM. CDR3 in amino acids: CASSLGLNYGYTF. The CDR3 nucleotides read TGTGCCAGCAGTTTGGGCCTTAACTATGGCTACACCTTC.

The V and J genes are TRBV14 and TRBJ1-1; D might be TRBD1 (5 bases). This CDR3 contains 15 residues. V was pared by 2 bases and J by 0 bases, with 10 bases between. Per germline, CDR1 SGHDN and CDR2 FVKESK. This CDR3 reads CASSQFAGVNTEAFF. Here the CDR3 DNA reads TGTGCCAGCAGCCAATTTGCGGGGGTGAACACTGAAGCTTTCTTT.

Here the CDR3 DNA reads TGCAGCGTTGTGGTTTTGGCGGGAGCGATTGAGCAGTTCTTC. Amino acids: CSVVVLAGAIEQFF. The V and J genes are TRBV29-1 and TRBJ2-1, with 7 bases that match TRBD2. Germline CDR1 is SQVTM and CDR2 is ANQGSEA. J gave up 9 bases and V 4 bases, and 12 bases lay outside the gene matches. CDR3 length: 14 residues.

The chain combines TRBV15 with TRBJ2-5; D might be TRBD1 (6 bases). This CDR3 comprises 17 residues. The germline CDR1 and CDR2 sequences are LNHNV and YYDKDF (reference sequence). V dropped 3 bases and J dropped 3 bases, with 20 bases sitting between them. The CDR3 here is CATSSSPSGTIEETQYF. Written as DNA, the CDR3 is TGTGCCACCAGCAGTTCCCCGTCCGGGACAATCGAAGAGACCCAGTACTTC. Together with reference TRBV15 and TRBJ2-5, the CDR3 gives the full variable domain: DAMVIQNPRYQVTQFGKPVTLSCSQTLNHNVMYWYQQKSSQAPKLLFHYYDKDFNNEADTPDNFQSRRPNTSFCFLDIRSPGLGDTAMYLCATSSSPSGTIEETQYFGPGTRLLVL.

The V call is TRBV19, the J call TRBJ1-2, with D hard to call. The CDR3 has 15 residues. Germline lookup yields CDR1 LNHDA and CDR2 SQIVND (reference sequence). The V and J ends lost 3 bases and 3 bases respectively, with 14 bases between them. The CDR3 spells CASSISAQNYYGYTF. In nucleotides, the CDR3 is TGTGCCAGTAGTATCTCGGCACAGAATTACTATGGCTACACCTTC.

V is TRBV9 and J is TRBJ2-1, with 9 bases that match TRBD2. This CDR3 has 16 amino acids. Germline lookup yields CDR1 SGDLS and CDR2 YYNGEE. The trim removed 0 bases at V and 1 base at J, leaving 2 bases unmatched. CDR3 DNA: TGTGCCAGCAGCGTAGGACTAGCGGTTTCCTACAATGAGCAGTTCTTC. It is translated as CASSVGLAVSYNEQFF. Full variable domain (remainder filled in from reference TRBV9 and TRBJ2-1): DSGVTQTPKHLITATGQRVTLRCSPRSGDLSVYWYQQSLDQGLQFLIQYYNGEERAKGNILERFSAQQFPDLHSELNLSSLELGDSALYFCASSVGLAVSYNEQFFGPGTRLTVL.